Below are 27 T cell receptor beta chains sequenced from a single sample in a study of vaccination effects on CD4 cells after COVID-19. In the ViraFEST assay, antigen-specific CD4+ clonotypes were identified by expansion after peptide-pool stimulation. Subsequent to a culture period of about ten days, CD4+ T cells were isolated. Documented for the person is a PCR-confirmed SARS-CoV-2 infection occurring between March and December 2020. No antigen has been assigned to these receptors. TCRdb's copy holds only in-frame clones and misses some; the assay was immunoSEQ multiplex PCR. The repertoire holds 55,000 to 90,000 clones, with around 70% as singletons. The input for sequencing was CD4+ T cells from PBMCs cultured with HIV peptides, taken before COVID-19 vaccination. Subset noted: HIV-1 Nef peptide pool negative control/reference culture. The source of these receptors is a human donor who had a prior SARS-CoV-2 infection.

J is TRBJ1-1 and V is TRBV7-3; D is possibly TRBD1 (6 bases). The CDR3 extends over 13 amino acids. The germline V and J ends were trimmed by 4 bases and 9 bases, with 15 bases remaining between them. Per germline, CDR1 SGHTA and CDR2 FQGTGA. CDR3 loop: CASSYVHRAQAFF. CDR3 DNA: TGTGCCAGCAGCTACGTGCACAGGGCCCAAGCTTTCTTT.

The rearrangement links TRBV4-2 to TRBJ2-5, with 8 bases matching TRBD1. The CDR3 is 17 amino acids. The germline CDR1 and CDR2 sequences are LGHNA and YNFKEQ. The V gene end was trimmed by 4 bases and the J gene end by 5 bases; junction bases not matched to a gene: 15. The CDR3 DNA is TGTGCCAGCAGCCTGCAGGGGGCCCGCAGGCCCGGGGAGACCCAGTACTTC. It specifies CASSLQGARRPGETQYF.

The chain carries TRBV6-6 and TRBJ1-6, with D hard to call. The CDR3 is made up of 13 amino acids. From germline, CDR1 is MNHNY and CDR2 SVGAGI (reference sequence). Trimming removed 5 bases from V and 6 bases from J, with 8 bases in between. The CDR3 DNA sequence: TGTGCCAGCAGTCCATCGGGTAATTCACCCCTCCACTTT. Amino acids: CASSPSGNSPLHF.

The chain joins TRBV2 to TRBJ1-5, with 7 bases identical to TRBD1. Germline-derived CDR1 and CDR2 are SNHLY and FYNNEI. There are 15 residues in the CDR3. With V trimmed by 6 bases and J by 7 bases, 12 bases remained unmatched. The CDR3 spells CASRETGRVGQPQHF. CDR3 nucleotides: TGTGCCAGCAGGGAGACAGGGCGGGTCGGACAGCCCCAGCATTTT.

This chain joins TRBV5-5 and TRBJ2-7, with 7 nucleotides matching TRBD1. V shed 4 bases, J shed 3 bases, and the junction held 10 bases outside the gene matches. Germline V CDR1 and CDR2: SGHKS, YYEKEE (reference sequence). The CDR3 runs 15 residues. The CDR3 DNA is TGTGCCAGCAGCCCCAGTCCACAGGGGATCTACGAGCAGTACTTC. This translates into CASSPSPQGIYEQYF.

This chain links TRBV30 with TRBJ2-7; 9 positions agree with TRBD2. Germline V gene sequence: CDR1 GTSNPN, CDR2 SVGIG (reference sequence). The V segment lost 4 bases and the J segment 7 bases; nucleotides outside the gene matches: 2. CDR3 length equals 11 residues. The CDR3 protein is CAWTTSGEQYF. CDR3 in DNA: TGTGCCTGGACTACTAGCGGGGAGCAGTACTTC.

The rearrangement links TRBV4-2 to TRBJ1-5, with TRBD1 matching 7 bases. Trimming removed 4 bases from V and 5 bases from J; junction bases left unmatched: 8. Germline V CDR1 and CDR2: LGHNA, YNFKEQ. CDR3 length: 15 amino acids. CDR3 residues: CASSPDLTGDQPQHF. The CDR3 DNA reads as TGTGCCAGCAGCCCCGACCTAACAGGGGATCAGCCCCAGCATTTT.

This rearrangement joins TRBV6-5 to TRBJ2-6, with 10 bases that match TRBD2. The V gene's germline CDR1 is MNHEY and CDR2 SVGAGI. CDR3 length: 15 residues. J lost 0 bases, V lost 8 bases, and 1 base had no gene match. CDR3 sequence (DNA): TGTGCCAGCTCTAGCGGGAGCTCTGGGGCCAACGTCCTGACTTTC. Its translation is CASSSGSSGANVLTF.

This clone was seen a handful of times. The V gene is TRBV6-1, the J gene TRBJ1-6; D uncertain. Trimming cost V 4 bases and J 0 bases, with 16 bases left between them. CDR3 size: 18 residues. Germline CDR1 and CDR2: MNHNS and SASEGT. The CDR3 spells CASSGDDSKSSYNSPLHF. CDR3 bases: TGTGCCAGCAGTGGAGACGACTCGAAGAGCTCCTATAATTCACCCCTCCACTTT.

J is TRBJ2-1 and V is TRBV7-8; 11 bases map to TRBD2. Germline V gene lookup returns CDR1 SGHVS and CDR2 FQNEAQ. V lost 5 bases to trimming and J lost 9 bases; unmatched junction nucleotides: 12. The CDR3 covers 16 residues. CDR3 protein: CASSLRLAGSFSEQFF. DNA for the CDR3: TGTGCCAGCAGCCTCCGACTAGCGGGGAGTTTTAGTGAGCAGTTCTTC.

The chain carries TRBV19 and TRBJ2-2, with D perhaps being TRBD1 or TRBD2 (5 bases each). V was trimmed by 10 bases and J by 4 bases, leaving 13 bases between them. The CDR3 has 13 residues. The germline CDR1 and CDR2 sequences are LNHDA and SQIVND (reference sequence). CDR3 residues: CATQGATTGELFF. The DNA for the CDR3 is TGTGCCACTCAGGGAGCTACCACCGGGGAGCTGTTTTTT.

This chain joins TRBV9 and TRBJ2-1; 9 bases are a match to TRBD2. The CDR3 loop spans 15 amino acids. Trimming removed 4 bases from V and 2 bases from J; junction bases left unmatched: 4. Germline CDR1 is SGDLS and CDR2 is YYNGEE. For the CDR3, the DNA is TGTGCCAGCAGCCTCGCGGGGGGGCCCTACAATGAGCAGTTCTTC. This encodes CASSLAGGPYNEQFF. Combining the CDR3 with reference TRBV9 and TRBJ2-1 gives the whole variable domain DSGVTQTPKHLITATGQRVTLRCSPRSGDLSVYWYQQSLDQGLQFLIQYYNGEERAKGNILERFSAQQFPDLHSELNLSSLELGDSALYFCASSLAGGPYNEQFFGPGTRLTVL.

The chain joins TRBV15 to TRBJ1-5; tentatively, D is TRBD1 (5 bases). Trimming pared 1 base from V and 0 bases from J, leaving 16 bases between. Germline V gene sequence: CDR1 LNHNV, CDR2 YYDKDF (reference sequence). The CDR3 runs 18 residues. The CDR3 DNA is TGTGCCACCAGCAGAGCTTATGGGAGAGGGGATAGCAATCAGCCCCAGCATTTT. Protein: CATSRAYGRGDSNQPQHF.

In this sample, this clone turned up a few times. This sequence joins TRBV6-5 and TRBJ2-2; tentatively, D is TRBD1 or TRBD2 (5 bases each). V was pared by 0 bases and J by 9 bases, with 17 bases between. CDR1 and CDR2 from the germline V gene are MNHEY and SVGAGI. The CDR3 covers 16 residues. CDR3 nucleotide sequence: TGTGCCAGCAGTTACTCCTGGGACGTCCCAGGGAGGGAGCTGTTTTTT. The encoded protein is CASSYSWDVPGRELFF.

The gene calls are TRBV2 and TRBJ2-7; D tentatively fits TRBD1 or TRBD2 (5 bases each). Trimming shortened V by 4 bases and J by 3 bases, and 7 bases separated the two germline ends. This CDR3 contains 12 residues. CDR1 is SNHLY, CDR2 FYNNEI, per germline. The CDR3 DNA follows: TGTGCCAGCAGTGGGGACGACTACGAGCAGTACTTC. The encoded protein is CASSGDDYEQYF. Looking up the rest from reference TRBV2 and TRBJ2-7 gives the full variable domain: EPEVTQTPSHQVTQMGQEVILRCVPISNHLYFYWYRQILGQKVEFLVSFYNNEISEKSEIFDDQFSVERPDGSNFTLKIRSTKLEDSAMYFCASSGDDYEQYFGPGTRLTVT.

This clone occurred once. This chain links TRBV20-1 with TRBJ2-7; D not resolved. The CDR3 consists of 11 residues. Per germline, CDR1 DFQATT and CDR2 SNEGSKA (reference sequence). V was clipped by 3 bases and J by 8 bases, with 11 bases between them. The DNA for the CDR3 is TGCAGTGCTAGTAACACGAGACAGCAGTACTTC. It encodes CSASNTRQQYF.

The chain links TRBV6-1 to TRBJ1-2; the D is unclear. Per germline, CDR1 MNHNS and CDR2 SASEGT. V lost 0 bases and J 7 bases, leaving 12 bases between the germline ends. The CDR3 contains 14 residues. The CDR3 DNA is TGTGCCAGCAGTGAAGCGTGGCGCACGGGTGGCTACACCTTC. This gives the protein CASSEAWRTGGYTF.

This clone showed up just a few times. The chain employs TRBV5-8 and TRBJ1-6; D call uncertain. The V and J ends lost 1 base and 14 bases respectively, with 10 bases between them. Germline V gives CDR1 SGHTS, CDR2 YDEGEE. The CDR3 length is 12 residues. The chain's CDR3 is CASSLQGQTLHF. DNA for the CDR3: TGTGCCAGCAGCTTGCAAGGTCAGACCCTCCACTTT.

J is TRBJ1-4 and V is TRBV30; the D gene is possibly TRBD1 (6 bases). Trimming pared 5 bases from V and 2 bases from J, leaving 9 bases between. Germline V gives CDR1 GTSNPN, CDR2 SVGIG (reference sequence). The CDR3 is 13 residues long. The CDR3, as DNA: TGTGCCTGGGAGGGGGTTACTAATGAAAAACTGTTTTTT. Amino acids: CAWEGVTNEKLFF.

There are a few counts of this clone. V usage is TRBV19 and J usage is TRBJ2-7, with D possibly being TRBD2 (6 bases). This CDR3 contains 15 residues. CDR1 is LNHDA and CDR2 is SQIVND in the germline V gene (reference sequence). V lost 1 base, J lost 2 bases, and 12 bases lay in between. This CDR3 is CASSIGGTATYEQYF. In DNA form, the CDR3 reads TGTGCCAGTAGTATAGGCGGGACGGCCACCTACGAGCAGTACTTC.

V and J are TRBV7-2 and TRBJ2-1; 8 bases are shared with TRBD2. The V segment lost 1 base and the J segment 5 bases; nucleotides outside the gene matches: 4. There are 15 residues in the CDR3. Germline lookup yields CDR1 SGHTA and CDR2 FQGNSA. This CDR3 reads CASSLGISGNNEQFF. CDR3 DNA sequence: TGTGCCAGCAGCTTAGGTATTAGCGGGAACAATGAGCAGTTCTTC.

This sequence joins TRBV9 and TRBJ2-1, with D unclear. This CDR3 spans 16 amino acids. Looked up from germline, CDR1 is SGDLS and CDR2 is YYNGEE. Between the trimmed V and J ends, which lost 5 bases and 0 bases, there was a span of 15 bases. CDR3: CASSNTRRSSYNEQFF. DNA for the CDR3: TGTGCCAGCAGTAACACACGGAGAAGCTCCTACAATGAGCAGTTCTTC.

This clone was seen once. CDR3 amino acids: CASSSLDTQYF. The CDR3 DNA reads as TGTGCCAGCAGTTCGCTCGATACGCAGTATTTT. The chain joins TRBV2 to TRBJ2-3; D is uncertain. Germline CDR1 SNHLY, CDR2 FYNNEI. V was shortened by 5 bases and J by 6 bases, with 6 bases between the two germline ends. CDR3 length: 11 amino acids. Full variable domain (rest looked up from reference TRBV2 and TRBJ2-3): EPEVTQTPSHQVTQMGQEVILRCVPISNHLYFYWYRQILGQKVEFLVSFYNNEISEKSEIFDDQFSVERPDGSNFTLKIRSTKLEDSAMYFCASSSLDTQYFGPGTRLTVL.

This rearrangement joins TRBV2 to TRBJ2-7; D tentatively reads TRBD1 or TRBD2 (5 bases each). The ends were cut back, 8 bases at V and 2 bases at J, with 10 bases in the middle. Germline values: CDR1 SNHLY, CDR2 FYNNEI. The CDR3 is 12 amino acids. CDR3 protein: CASGGGPYEQYF. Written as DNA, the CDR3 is TGTGCCAGCGGGGGTGGGCCCTACGAGCAGTACTTC.

The CDR3 nucleotides read TGTGCCATCCAAGACCGGGCAGGGGCAACCTACGAGCAGTACTTC. The encoded protein is CAIQDRAGATYEQYF. The rearrangement joins TRBV10-3 to TRBJ2-7; D perhaps matches TRBD1 (6 bases). This CDR3 comprises 15 residues. V gave up 8 bases and J gave up 2 bases, with 19 bases separating them. Germline CDR1 ENHRY, CDR2 SYGVKD.

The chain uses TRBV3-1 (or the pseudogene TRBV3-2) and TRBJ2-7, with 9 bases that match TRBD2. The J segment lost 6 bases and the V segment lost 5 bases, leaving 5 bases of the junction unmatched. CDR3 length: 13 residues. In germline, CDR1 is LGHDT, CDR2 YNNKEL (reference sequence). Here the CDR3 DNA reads TGTGCCAGCAGCAGTCGAGCGGGGGGCGAGCAGTACTTC. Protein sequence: CASSSRAGGEQYF.

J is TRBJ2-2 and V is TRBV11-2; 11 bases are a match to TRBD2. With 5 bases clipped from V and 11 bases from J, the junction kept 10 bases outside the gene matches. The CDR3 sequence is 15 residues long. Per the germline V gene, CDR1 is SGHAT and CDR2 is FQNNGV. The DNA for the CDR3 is TGTGCCAGCAGCCCCCCCTTAGCGGGAGGGCCCGAGCTGTTTTTT. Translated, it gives CASSPPLAGGPELFF.